These 4 T cell receptor beta chains share one sample of origin, sequenced in a study of blood T cell repertoires in COVID-19. Measured with immunoSEQ multiplex PCR; TCRdb has only the in-frame clones, and not every one. The sample records about 150,000 clones, roughly 84% being singletons. The sample consisted of peripheral blood. The receptors here all came from a man between 65 and 85 years old with active or convalescent COVID-19.

This clone was counted a single time. This chain joins TRBV27 and TRBJ2-7; no clear D. Germline CDR1 is MNHEY and CDR2 is SMNVEV (reference sequence). The CDR3 sequence is 12 residues long. The V end lost 8 bases, the J end lost 7 bases, and 15 bases lay between the germline ends. The CDR3 loop reads CASLSEAREQYF. In DNA form, the CDR3 reads TGTGCCAGCCTCTCTGAGGCCCGGGAGCAGTACTTC.

The genes are TRBV3-1 (or the pseudogene TRBV3-2) and TRBJ1-1; 9 bases are a match to TRBD1. CDR3 size: 15 residues. The germline V gene encodes CDR1 LGHDT and CDR2 YNNKEL (reference sequence). Trimming took 7 bases from V and 3 from J; bases not matched to a gene: 9. CDR3 nucleotide sequence: TGTGCCAGCACCACAACGGACAGGGGCCACACTGAAGCTTTCTTT. It codes for CASTTTDRGHTEAFF.

V and J are TRBV6-5 and TRBJ2-7, with D tentatively TRBD2 (6 bases). The CDR3 has 11 amino acids. Trimming took off 6 bases at V and 6 bases at J, with 9 bases between the two ends. Germline CDR1 is MNHEY and CDR2 is SVGAGI. Here the CDR3 reads CASRTGSEQYF. The CDR3 coding sequence is TGTGCCAGCAGGACCGGGAGCGAGCAGTACTTC.

The rearrangement links TRBV7-2 to TRBJ1-4; D is undetermined. The CDR3 is 13 amino acids. From germline, CDR1 is SGHTA and CDR2 FQGNSA. Trimming pared 1 base from V and 5 bases from J, leaving 5 bases between. The CDR3 region is CASSLDWNEKLFF. CDR3 coding DNA: TGTGCCAGCAGCTTAGACTGGAATGAAAAACTGTTTTTT. The full variable domain, its missing parts supplied by reference TRBV7-2 and TRBJ1-4, is GAGVSQSPSNKVTEKGKDVELRCDPISGHTALYWYRQSLGQGLEFLIYFQGNSAPDKSGLPSDRFSAERTGGSVSTLTIQRTQQEDSAVYLCASSLDWNEKLFFGSGTQLSVL.